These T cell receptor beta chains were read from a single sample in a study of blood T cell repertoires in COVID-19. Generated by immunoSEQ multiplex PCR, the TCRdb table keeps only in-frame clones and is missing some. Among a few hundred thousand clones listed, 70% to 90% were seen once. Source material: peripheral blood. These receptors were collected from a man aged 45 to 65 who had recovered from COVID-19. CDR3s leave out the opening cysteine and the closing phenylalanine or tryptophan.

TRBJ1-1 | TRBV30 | AWKRSENTEAF
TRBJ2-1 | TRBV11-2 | ASSGTSGSLRSPNEQF
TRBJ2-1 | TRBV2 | ASSPSSSGLNEQF
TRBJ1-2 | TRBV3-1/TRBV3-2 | ASSPDRGLGANYGYT
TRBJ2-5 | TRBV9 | ASSAPQGVAQETQY
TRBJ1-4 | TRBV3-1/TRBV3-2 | ASGSGTGLSRTTGKLF
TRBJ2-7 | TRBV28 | ASSLSTSGSSYEQY
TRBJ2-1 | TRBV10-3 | ANPGLFPYNEQF
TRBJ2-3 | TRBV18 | ASSPGQDTQY
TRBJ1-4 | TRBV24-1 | ATSDGGGRNEKLF
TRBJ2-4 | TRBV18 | ASSPLGARAKNIQY
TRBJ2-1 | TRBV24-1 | ATGYGQGLSSYNEQF
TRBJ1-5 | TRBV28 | ASSRTGFNQPQH
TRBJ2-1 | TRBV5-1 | ASSSTSGRATNEQF
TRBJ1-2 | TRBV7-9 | ASSLMGALIYGYT
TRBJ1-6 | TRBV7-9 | ASSFAAMGSPLH
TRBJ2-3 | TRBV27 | ASTSGRTDTQY
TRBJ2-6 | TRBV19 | ASRQSSSGANVLT
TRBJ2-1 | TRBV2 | ASNYRTYNEQF
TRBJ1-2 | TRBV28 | ASSSGDRFPYGYT